This is a list of T cell receptor beta chains from one sample in a study of blood T cell repertoires in COVID-19. The assay was immunoSEQ multiplex PCR, and TCRdb's table has in-frame clones only and misses some. The sample holds 250,000 to 300,000 clones; 70% to 90% are singletons and the top ten take around 12%. The sample taken for sequencing was peripheral blood. Receptors originate from a woman in her sixties with acute or convalescent COVID-19. Both conserved end residues are trimmed from each CDR3. The order of the fields is CDR3 protein, J gene, V gene, CDR3 length, D gene. The D gene is left open where the match is weak.

ASSEGRQGPRHTIY	TRBJ1-3	TRBV2	14	TRBD1
AIRETGTGAGELF	TRBJ2-2	TRBV10-3	13	TRBD1
ASSPGIRSHSPLH	TRBJ1-6	TRBV7-2	13	NA
ASSRDRFYGYT	TRBJ1-2	TRBV11-2	11	TRBD1
ASSSTGKEQY	TRBJ2-7	TRBV28	10	TRBD1
ASSEGQEGYGYT	TRBJ1-2	TRBV18	12	TRBD1
ASSLAPGQDLYGEQY	TRBJ2-7	TRBV5-5	15	TRBD1
AISESDSNSYNSPLH	TRBJ1-6	TRBV10-3	15	NA
ASSLGAYQY	TRBJ2-7	TRBV11-1	9	NA
ASSLGLASGELF	TRBJ2-2	TRBV27	12	TRBD2
ASMTERGTEAF	TRBJ1-1	TRBV5-1	11	NA
ASSPVGRYGYT	TRBJ1-2	TRBV19	11	NA
ASSEPRQGGADTQY	TRBJ2-3	TRBV10-2	14	TRBD1
ASSDRQGTSTDTQY	TRBJ2-3	TRBV6-1	14	TRBD1
ASSSVLYGYT	TRBJ1-2	TRBV28	10	NA
SASDSGRRRTDTQY	TRBJ2-3	TRBV20-1	14	TRBD2
ASSAYRSGGGGTEAF	TRBJ1-1	TRBV28	15	NA
ASRPPGLAADTQY	TRBJ2-3	TRBV7-2	13	TRBD2
ASHPPSVTYEQY	TRBJ2-7	TRBV18	12	NA
ASSPGDSLGTQY	TRBJ2-7	TRBV7-3	12	TRBD1
ASSQGQGLYEQY	TRBJ2-7	TRBV14	12	TRBD1
ASSQGQPRETQY	TRBJ2-5	TRBV3-1/TRBV3-2	12	NA